These T cell receptor beta chains were read from a single sample in a study of T cell repertoires in cytomegalovirus infection. TCRdb called the reads again in MiXCR, with one record for every CDR3 protein. The sample has roughly 150,000 distinct CDR3 sequences, approximately 17% seen once. Specimen: CD8+ T cells from PBMCs. These receptor sequences come from a human donor in good health (CMV status not recorded). Some clones in this sample may be carry-over from other donors' samples. Each CDR3 is given with its conserved first and last residue. Fields, in order: V gene, D gene, CDR3 protein. D genes are given only for firm matches.

v_gene: TRBV6-5
d_gene: TRBD2
CDR3aa: CASSFQPGLAADNEQFF

v_gene: TRBV6-4
d_gene: TRBD2
CDR3aa: CASSASSGGPDTQYF

v_gene: TRBV7-2
d_gene: .
CDR3aa: CASSQGTGDGYTF

v_gene: TRBV11-2
d_gene: TRBD1
CDR3aa: CASSYKPVGQAQQTQYF

v_gene: TRBV7-8
d_gene: TRBD1
CDR3aa: CASSPTGAPSYEQYF

v_gene: TRBV6-1
d_gene: TRBD1
CDR3aa: CASTSGGTGGRGVGTGELFF

v_gene: TRBV6-2/TRBV6-3
d_gene: .
CDR3aa: CASSPQWNNEQFF

v_gene: TRBV5-6
d_gene: .
CDR3aa: CASSTSRAYQETQYF

v_gene: TRBV28
d_gene: TRBD2
CDR3aa: CASSFRAGGGETQYF

v_gene: TRBV10-3
d_gene: .
CDR3aa: CAISGAGDSSGYTF

v_gene: TRBV6-1
d_gene: .
CDR3aa: CASSFAGTKETQYF

v_gene: TRBV4-3
d_gene: .
CDR3aa: CASSQNHGGSSYEQYF

v_gene: TRBV2
d_gene: TRBD2
CDR3aa: CASSESRGVFYNEQFF

v_gene: TRBV12-3/TRBV12-4
d_gene: TRBD1
CDR3aa: CASIPPLTGRGMETQYF

v_gene: TRBV4-3
d_gene: TRBD2
CDR3aa: CASSQDGRGGQETQYF

v_gene: TRBV7-9
d_gene: .
CDR3aa: CASRVSGTRYNEQFF

v_gene: TRBV6-6
d_gene: .
CDR3aa: CASSQQGHQPQHF

v_gene: TRBV2
d_gene: .
CDR3aa: CASSESRWDQYF

v_gene: TRBV11-2
d_gene: .
CDR3aa: CASSLGDNNEQFF

v_gene: TRBV7-2
d_gene: TRBD1
CDR3aa: CASSLAGQGSREQFF

v_gene: TRBV6-6
d_gene: .
CDR3aa: CASSSSGSGANVLTF

v_gene: TRBV2
d_gene: .
CDR3aa: CASRPTGGTNTGELFF

v_gene: TRBV5-1
d_gene: .
CDR3aa: CASSFLGEGRGENTEAFF

v_gene: TRBV7-9
d_gene: .
CDR3aa: CASSPRAVGSEQYF

v_gene: TRBV5-6
d_gene: .
CDR3aa: CASSLGGGPEAFF

v_gene: TRBV6-2/TRBV6-3
d_gene: TRBD2
CDR3aa: CASSRLAGARRDYNEQFF

v_gene: TRBV28
d_gene: .
CDR3aa: CASSWSTEAFF

v_gene: TRBV7-8
d_gene: .
CDR3aa: CASSSSRGFIF